What follows are 22 T cell receptor beta chains derived from one specimen sequenced in a study of CD8+ T cells in alopecia areata. RNA, once extracted, was reverse transcribed into cDNA for use as the sequencing template. The method was immunoSEQ multiplex PCR; TCRdb's version includes in-frame clones alone and lacks a portion of them. The sample carries over 100,000 clones, less than 75% recorded once. Treatment in this sample: oral pan-JAK inhibitor, 5-10 mg twice daily. This specimen consisted of CD8+ T cells sorted from blood, obtained at week 24, from a patient treated with tofacitinib. The receptors originated from a human donor with alopecia areata.

This clone was counted between two and nine times. Other DNA sequences in this sample translate to the same CDR3. The chain employs TRBV30 and TRBJ1-3; D not certain. Trimming took off 0 bases at V and 3 bases at J, with 9 bases between the two ends. The CDR3 has 14 amino acids. CDR1 and CDR2 from the germline V gene are GTSNPN and SVGIG (reference sequence). CDR3 region: CAWSVGGFGNTIYF. CDR3 bases: TGTGCCTGGAGTGTAGGAGGGTTTGGAAACACCATATATTTT.

The chain carries TRBV5-4 and TRBJ2-7, with D unclear. Looked up from germline, CDR1 is SGHNT and CDR2 is YYREEE (reference sequence). The CDR3 loop spans 14 amino acids. V gave up 0 bases and J gave up 4 bases, with 11 bases separating them. The CDR3 loop reads CASSLVGTRYEQYF. CDR3 sequence (DNA): TGTGCCAGCAGCTTGGTTGGCACCCGTTACGAGCAGTACTTC.

The chain links TRBV7-9 to TRBJ1-2; 9 nucleotides agree with TRBD1. Germline values: CDR1 SEHNR, CDR2 FQNEAQ (reference sequence). The CDR3 consists of 18 residues. V shed 0 bases, J shed 6 bases, and the junction held 14 bases outside the gene matches. CDR3 in amino acids: CASSLATGTGLFVDGYTF. The CDR3 DNA is TGTGCCAGCAGCTTAGCCACCGGGACAGGGCTGTTCGTCGATGGCTACACCTTC.

This clone was seen a few times. The V call is TRBV29-1, the J call TRBJ2-7; 12 nucleotides align to TRBD2. Germline V gene lookup returns CDR1 SQVTM and CDR2 ANQGSEA. V trimming: 0 bases; J trimming: 2 bases; junction bases outside the gene matches: 2. CDR3 length: 15 amino acids. Here the CDR3 reads CSVEELAGGTYEQYF. In DNA, the CDR3 is TGCAGCGTTGAAGAACTAGCGGGGGGAACCTACGAGCAGTACTTC.

The rearrangement uses TRBV5-4 and TRBJ2-2; D uncertain. This CDR3 has 12 amino acids. V dropped 7 bases and J dropped 6 bases, with 10 bases sitting between them. Germline CDR1 and CDR2: SGHNT and YYREEE (reference sequence). In DNA form, the CDR3 reads TGTGCCAGCCGATCCGAAGCCGGGGAGCTGTTTTTT. As protein: CASRSEAGELFF.

This clone occurred a few times. The chain links TRBV5-6 to TRBJ2-1; 8 bases are a match to TRBD1. CDR1 is SGHDT, CDR2 YYEEEE, per germline. This CDR3 comprises 14 residues. With 3 bases clipped from V and 12 bases from J, the junction kept 11 bases outside the gene matches. The CDR3 reads CASSYGTGVIGQFF. The CDR3 nucleotides are TGTGCCAGCAGCTACGGGACAGGTGTTATCGGGCAGTTCTTC.

This clone was detected only a few times. The rearrangement joins TRBV4-3 to TRBJ1-5; D unresolved. Germline CDR1 is LGHNA and CDR2 is YSLEER. The ends were cut back, 1 base at V and 7 bases at J, with 11 bases in the middle. CDR3 size: 14 residues. CDR3: CASSQVRGGQPQHF. The CDR3 DNA sequence: TGCGCCAGCAGCCAAGTCCGCGGTGGCCAGCCCCAGCATTTT.

On this clone itself: Additional DNA sequences in this sample encode the identical CDR3. J is TRBJ1-1 and V is TRBV9; TRBD1 aligns across 7 bases. This CDR3 contains 13 residues. CDR1 and CDR2 from the germline V gene are SGDLS and YYNGEE. Germline trimming cut 3 bases from V and 2 bases from J; bases unmatched to any gene: 1. The CDR3 region is CASSAGGNTEAFF. CDR3 DNA: TGTGCCAGCAGCGCAGGGGGAAACACTGAAGCTTTCTTT.

The V and J genes are TRBV5-1 and TRBJ2-5; TRBD2 agrees at 12 bases. V shed 3 bases, J shed 5 bases, and the junction held 8 bases outside the gene matches. Germline V gene lookup returns CDR1 SGHRS and CDR2 YFSETQ. This CDR3 comprises 16 residues. CDR3 in amino acids: CASSSRTSGAGETQYF. CDR3 sequence (DNA): TGCGCCAGCAGCTCCAGGACTAGCGGGGCGGGGGAGACCCAGTACTTC. Looking up the rest from reference TRBV5-1 and TRBJ2-5 gives the full variable domain: KAGVTQTPRYLIKTRGQQVTLSCSPISGHRSVSWYQQTPGQGLQFLFEYFSETQRNKGNFPGRFSGRQFSNSRSEMNVSTLELGDSALYLCASSSRTSGAGETQYFGPGTRLLVL.

As to this clone: Other DNA sequences in this specimen translate into the identical CDR3. The J gene is TRBJ2-7, the V gene TRBV27; 7 nucleotides line up with TRBD1. CDR1 MNHEY and CDR2 SMNVEV come from the germline V gene (reference sequence). CDR3 length: 14 amino acids. Trimming took 4 bases from V and 0 from J; bases not matched to a gene: 3. The CDR3 sequence: CASSWTGSSYEQYF. The CDR3 region has the DNA TGTGCCAGCAGTTGGACAGGAAGCTCCTACGAGCAGTACTTC.

This chain uses TRBV7-9 with TRBJ2-7; D is possibly TRBD1 or TRBD2 (5 bases each). V dropped 3 bases and J dropped 2 bases, with 17 bases sitting between them. This CDR3 has 16 amino acids. Germline lookup yields CDR1 SEHNR and CDR2 FQNEAQ (reference sequence). CDR3 residues: CASSFVPWDGTYEQYF. The CDR3 DNA reads TGTGCCAGCAGCTTCGTTCCCTGGGACGGTACCTACGAGCAGTACTTC.

The chain is built from TRBV19 and TRBJ2-2; D gene unclear. This CDR3 contains 15 residues. Trimming left V 4 bases short and J 2 bases short, with 11 bases between. Germline V gives CDR1 LNHDA, CDR2 SQIVND (reference sequence). CDR3 loop: CASSTEWDNTGELFF. DNA of the CDR3: TGTGCCAGTAGTACCGAGTGGGATAACACCGGGGAGCTGTTTTTT.

This clone was seen a single time. J is TRBJ1-1 and V is TRBV29-1; D may be TRBD1 (5 bases). The ends were cut back, 8 bases at V and 9 bases at J, with 19 bases in the middle. The CDR3 is made up of 12 amino acids. Germline lookup yields CDR1 SQVTM and CDR2 ANQGSEA. CDR3 nucleotide sequence: TGCAGCTTCATGAGGACCGGGGCCAAAGCTTTCTTT. Amino acids: CSFMRTGAKAFF.

The V and J genes are TRBV13 and TRBJ1-1; no clear D. V lost 4 bases and J lost 3, with 12 bases in between. The CDR3 totals 14 residues. Germline assignment: CDR1 PRHDT and CDR2 FYEKMQ (reference sequence). The CDR3 bases are TGTGCCAGCAGCTCGGTCACAGCGGACACTGAAGCTTTCTTT. Residues: CASSSVTADTEAFF.

In DNA, the CDR3 is TGCGCCAGCCGAGGGGGGGCGATGAACACTGAAGCTTTCTTT. Protein: CASRGGAMNTEAFF. V and J are TRBV23-1 and TRBJ1-1; TRBD1 might be the D (6 bases). TRBV23-1 is assigned to the ORF class and has an uncertain function. This CDR3 is built from 14 residues. Trimming left V 8 bases short and J 0 bases short, with 13 bases between.

The V call is TRBV5-6, the J call TRBJ2-1; D not resolved. Trimming stripped 2 bases from V and 4 bases from J, with 4 bases between. Germline lookup yields CDR1 SGHDT and CDR2 YYEEEE. The CDR3 extends over 12 amino acids. DNA for the CDR3: TGTGCCAGCAGCTTAATGTACAATGAGCAGTTCTTC. It is translated as CASSLMYNEQFF.

The chain has TRBV7-9 and TRBJ1-1; no firm D call. CDR3 length: 14 amino acids. Germline-derived CDR1 and CDR2 are SEHNR and FQNEAQ (reference sequence). V was cut by 5 bases and J by 5 bases, with 15 bases left in between. CDR3 residues: CASSPNLGGTEAFF. As DNA, the CDR3 is TGTGCCAGCAGCCCAAACCTCGGTGGGACTGAAGCTTTCTTT.

This clone appeared a few times. The chain recombines TRBV6-1 with TRBJ2-7; 7 nucleotides agree with TRBD1. The trim removed 0 bases at V and 6 bases at J, leaving 11 bases unmatched. CDR1 is MNHNS, CDR2 SASEGT, per germline. The CDR3 contains 16 residues. This CDR3 reads CASSEARDSITGEQYF. The CDR3 bases are TGTGCCAGCAGTGAAGCGAGGGACAGCATCACGGGCGAGCAGTACTTC.

The table lists this clone with a few counts. The V call is TRBV27, the J call TRBJ1-6; D is uncertain. V lost 2 bases and J 10 bases, leaving 9 bases between the germline ends. The CDR3 runs 13 residues. Looked up from germline, CDR1 is MNHEY and CDR2 is SMNVEV (reference sequence). The CDR3 sequence: CASSLIRLSPLHF. CDR3 nucleotide sequence: TGTGCCAGCAGTTTAATAAGACTCTCACCCCTCCACTTT.

V usage is TRBV5-1 and J usage is TRBJ2-6; a weak D match, TRBD1 (6 bases). V was shortened by 3 bases and J by 2 bases, with 18 bases between the two germline ends. CDR1 is SGHRS and CDR2 is YFSETQ in the germline V gene. This CDR3 is 18 amino acids long. In nucleotides, the CDR3 is TGCGCCAGCAGCTCCCCTACCAGGGGCGTTACTGGGGCCAACGTCCTGACTTTC. It is translated as CASSSPTRGVTGANVLTF.

This clone appeared a few times. Other DNA sequences in this sample translate to the same CDR3. The rearrangement links TRBV9 to TRBJ2-2; no clear D. Trimming took off 2 bases at V and 1 base at J, with 6 bases between the two ends. This CDR3 has 14 residues. Per the germline V gene, CDR1 is SGDLS and CDR2 is YYNGEE. Written as DNA, the CDR3 is TGTGCCAGCAGCGTGGGCGGGAACACCGGGGAGCTGTTTTTT. It codes for CASSVGGNTGELFF.

This clone was recorded a few times. The chain recombines TRBV10-3 with TRBJ2-5; D is undetermined. CDR1 ENHRY and CDR2 SYGVKD come from the germline V gene. Trimming removed 6 bases at V and 5 bases at J, with 7 bases between. The CDR3 has 11 residues. The CDR3 loop reads CAIRGPETQYF. In DNA, the CDR3 is TGTGCCATCAGGGGTCCGGAGACCCAGTACTTC.